This T cell receptor beta chain was retrieved from a study of T-cell reconstitution after alpha-beta-depleted transplantation in children. CDR3 size: 14 residues. Deletions cut 0 bases from V and 5 bases from J, with 7 bases between. Using unique molecular identifiers, the investigators prepared the TCRbeta library. TCRdb fed the PCR reads into MiXCR, producing one record per CDR3 protein. Of around 600,000 distinct CDR3 sequences in the sample, around 17% are singletons; the top ten hold 1.1%. The chain joins TRBV12-3 or TRBV12-4 to TRBJ2-2; no definite D call. This TCR came from a human donor who donated a stem cell graft to a child with acute myeloid leukemia. The source material was PBMCs from the stem cell graft donor, sampled from the stem cell graft. The CDR3 sequence: CASSLAQKTGELFF. CDR3 nucleotides: TGTGCCAGCAGTTTAGCTCAAAAGACCGGGGAGCTGTTTTTT.